The T cell receptor beta chain described here comes from a study of blood T cells in healthy people across ages. The CDR3 totals 15 residues. The germline V gene encodes CDR1 DFQATT and CDR2 SNEGSKA (reference sequence). V was cut by 1 base and J by 3 bases, with 14 bases left in between. Next came a second PCR, run for about 7 to 12 cycles, which used a sample-barcoded 5' primer along with a J-beta primer mix. One entry per CDR3 protein, called by TCRdb with MiXCR from the 5' RACE reads. The sample has about a million distinct CDR3 sequences, around two fifths seen once; the top ten hold over 10%. The TCR was taken from a man between 18 and 29 years old in good health. This chain connects TRBV20-1 to TRBJ2-3; either TRBD1 or TRBD2 may supply D (5 bases each). The sequenced sample was blood. CDR3 nucleotide sequence: TGCAGTGCTAGAGCTGCAGGGTGGGGGACAGATACGCAGTATTTT. It encodes CSARAAGWGTDTQYF.